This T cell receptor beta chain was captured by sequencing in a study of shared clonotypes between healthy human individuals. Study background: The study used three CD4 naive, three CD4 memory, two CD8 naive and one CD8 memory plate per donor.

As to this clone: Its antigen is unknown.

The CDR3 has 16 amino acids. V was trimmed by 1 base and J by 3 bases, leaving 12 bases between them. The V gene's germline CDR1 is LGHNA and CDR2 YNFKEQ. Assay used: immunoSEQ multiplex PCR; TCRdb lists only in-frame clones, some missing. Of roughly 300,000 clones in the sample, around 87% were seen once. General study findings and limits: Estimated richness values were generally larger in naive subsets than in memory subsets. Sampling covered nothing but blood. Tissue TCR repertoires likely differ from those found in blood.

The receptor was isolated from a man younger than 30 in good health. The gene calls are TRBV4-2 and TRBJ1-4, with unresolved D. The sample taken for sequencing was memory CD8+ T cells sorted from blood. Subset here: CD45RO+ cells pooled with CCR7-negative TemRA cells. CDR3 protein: CASSQGEWEANEKLFF. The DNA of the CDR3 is TGTGCCAGCAGCCAAGGAGAGTGGGAGGCTAATGAAAAACTGTTTTTT.